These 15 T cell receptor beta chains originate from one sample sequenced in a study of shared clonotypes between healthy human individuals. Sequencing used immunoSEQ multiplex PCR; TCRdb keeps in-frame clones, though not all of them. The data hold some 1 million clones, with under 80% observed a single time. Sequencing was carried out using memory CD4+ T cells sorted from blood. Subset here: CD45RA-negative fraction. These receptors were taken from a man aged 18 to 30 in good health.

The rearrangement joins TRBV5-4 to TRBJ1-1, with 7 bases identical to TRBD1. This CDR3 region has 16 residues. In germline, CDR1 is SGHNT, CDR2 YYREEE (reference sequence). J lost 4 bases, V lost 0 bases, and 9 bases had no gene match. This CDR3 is CASSLDPPGGSTEAFF. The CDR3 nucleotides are TGTGCCAGCAGCTTGGATCCCCCAGGGGGGAGCACTGAAGCTTTCTTT.

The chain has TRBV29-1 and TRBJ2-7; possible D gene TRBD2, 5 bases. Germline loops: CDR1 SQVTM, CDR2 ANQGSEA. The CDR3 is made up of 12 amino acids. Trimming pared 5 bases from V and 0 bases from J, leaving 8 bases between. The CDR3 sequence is CSVRRDSYEQYF. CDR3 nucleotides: TGCAGCGTTCGCCGGGACTCCTACGAGCAGTACTTC.

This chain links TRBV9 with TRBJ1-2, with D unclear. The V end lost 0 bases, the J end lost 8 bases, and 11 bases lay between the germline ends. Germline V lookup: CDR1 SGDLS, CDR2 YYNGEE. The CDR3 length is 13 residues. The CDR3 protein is CASSVDGLGGYTF. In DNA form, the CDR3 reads TGTGCCAGCAGCGTAGACGGGCTTGGGGGCTACACCTTC.

CDR3 region: CASSLRGQGGLDTEAFF. In DNA, the CDR3 is TGCGCCAGCAGCTTAAGGGGACAGGGGGGATTGGACACTGAAGCTTTCTTT. The chain employs TRBV5-1 and TRBJ1-1, with 11 bases lining up with TRBD1. CDR3 length equals 17 residues. The germline gives CDR1 SGHRS, CDR2 YFSETQ. Trimming took 2 bases from V and 3 from J; bases not matched to a gene: 9.

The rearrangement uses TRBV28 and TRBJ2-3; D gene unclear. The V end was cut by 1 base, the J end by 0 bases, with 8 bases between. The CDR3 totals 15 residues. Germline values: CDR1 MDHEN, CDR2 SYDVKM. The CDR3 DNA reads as TGTGCCAGCAGTTTATTTACCGGGAGCACAGATACGCAGTATTTT. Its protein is CASSLFTGSTDTQYF.

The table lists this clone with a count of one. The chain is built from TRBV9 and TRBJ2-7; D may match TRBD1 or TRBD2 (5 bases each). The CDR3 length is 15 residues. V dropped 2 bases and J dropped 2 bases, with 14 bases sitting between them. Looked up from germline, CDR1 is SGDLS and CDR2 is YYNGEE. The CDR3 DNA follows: TGTGCCAGCAGCGTCTTGGGGGACGTGACCTACGAGCAGTACTTC. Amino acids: CASSVLGDVTYEQYF.

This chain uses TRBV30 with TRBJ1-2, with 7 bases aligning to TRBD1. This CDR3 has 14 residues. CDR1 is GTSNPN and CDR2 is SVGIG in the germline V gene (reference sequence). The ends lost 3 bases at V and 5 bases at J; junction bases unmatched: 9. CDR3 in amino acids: CAWSPTGWIYGYTF. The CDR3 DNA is TGTGCCTGGAGCCCGACAGGGTGGATATATGGCTACACCTTC.

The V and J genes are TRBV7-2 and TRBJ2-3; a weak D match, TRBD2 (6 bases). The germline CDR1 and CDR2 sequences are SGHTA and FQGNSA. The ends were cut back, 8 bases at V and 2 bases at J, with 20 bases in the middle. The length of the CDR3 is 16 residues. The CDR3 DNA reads TGTGCCAGCCAAAAGGGGCTGGGGGACTCCACAGATACGCAGTATTTT. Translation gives CASQKGLGDSTDTQYF.

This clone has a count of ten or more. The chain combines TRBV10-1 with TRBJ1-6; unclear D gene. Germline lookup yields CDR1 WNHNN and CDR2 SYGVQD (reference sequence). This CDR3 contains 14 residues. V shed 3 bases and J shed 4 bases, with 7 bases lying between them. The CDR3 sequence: CASSENGYNSPLHF. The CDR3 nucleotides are TGCGCCAGCAGTGAAAACGGATATAATTCACCCCTCCACTTT.

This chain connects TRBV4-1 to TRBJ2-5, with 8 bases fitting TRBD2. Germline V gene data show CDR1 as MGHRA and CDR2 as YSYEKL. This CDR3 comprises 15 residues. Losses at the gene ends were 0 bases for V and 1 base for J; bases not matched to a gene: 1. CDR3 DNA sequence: TGCGCCAGCAGCCAAGACGGGGGGGGCCAAGAGACCCAGTACTTC. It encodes CASSQDGGGQETQYF.

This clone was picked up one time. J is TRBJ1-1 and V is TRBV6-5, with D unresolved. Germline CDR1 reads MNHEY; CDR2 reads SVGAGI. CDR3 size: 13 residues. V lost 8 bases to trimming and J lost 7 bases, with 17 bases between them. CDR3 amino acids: CASYPQLQFEAFF. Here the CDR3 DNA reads TGTGCCAGCTACCCTCAGCTCCAGTTTGAAGCTTTCTTT.

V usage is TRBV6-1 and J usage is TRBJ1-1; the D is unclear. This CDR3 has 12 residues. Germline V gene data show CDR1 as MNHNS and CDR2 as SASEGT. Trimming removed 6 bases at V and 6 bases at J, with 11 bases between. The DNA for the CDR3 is TGTGCCAGCAGGCCAATGGTCCCTGAAGCTTTCTTT. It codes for CASRPMVPEAFF.

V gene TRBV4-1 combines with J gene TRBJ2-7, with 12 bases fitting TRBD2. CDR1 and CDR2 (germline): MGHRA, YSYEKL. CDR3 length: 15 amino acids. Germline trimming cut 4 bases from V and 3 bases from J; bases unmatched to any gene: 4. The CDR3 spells CASSPLAGGLYEQYF. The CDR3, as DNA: TGCGCCAGCAGCCCACTAGCGGGAGGCCTCTACGAGCAGTACTTC.

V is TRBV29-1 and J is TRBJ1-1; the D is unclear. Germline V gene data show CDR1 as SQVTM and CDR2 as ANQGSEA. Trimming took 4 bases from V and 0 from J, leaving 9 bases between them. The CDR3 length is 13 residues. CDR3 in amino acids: CSVGREMNTEAFF. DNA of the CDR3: TGCAGCGTTGGTCGGGAAATGAACACTGAAGCTTTCTTT.

The DNA for the CDR3 is TGTGCCAGCAGCCAAGGTCCGGGGCACGAGCAGTACTTC. It codes for CASSQGPGHEQYF. J is TRBJ2-7 and V is TRBV4-2; D assignment may be TRBD1 or TRBD2 (5 bases each). CDR1 is LGHNA and CDR2 is YNFKEQ in the germline V gene. The ends were cut back, 1 base at V and 5 bases at J, with 9 bases in the middle. The CDR3 runs to 13 residues.